The 12 T cell receptor beta chains below all came from one sample that was sequenced in a study of T-cell reconstitution after alpha-beta-depleted transplantation in children. Unique molecular identifiers were used to barcode this TCRbeta library. MiXCR, applied by TCRdb to the PCR reads, yields one record per CDR3 protein. Of approximately 230,000 distinct CDR3 sequences in the sample, over 20% were seen once. Sequencing was performed on PBMCs, taken before TCRalphabeta/CD19-depleted stem cell transplant. These receptors were obtained from a girl aged 2 to 10 with Fanconi anemia, due to receive a stem cell transplant.

The chain is built from TRBV6-5 and TRBJ2-3; the D gene is possibly TRBD1 (5 bases). This CDR3 is 13 amino acids long. V lost 7 bases and J 4 bases, leaving 12 bases between the germline ends. Germline assignment: CDR1 MNHEY and CDR2 SVGAGI. The CDR3: CASIWAGPDTQYF. The CDR3 nucleotides are TGTGCCAGCATTTGGGCAGGGCCAGATACGCAGTATTTT.

A few counts support this clonotype. The chain has TRBV28 and TRBJ2-5, with a tentative D call TRBD2 (5 bases). This CDR3 is built from 16 residues. The V gene's germline CDR1 is MDHEN and CDR2 SYDVKM. V lost 7 bases, J lost 2 bases, and 20 bases lay in between. The DNA of the CDR3 is TGTGCCAGCATCTCCCACACGGGCCTAGCACAAGAGACCCAGTACTTC. This translates into CASISHTGLAQETQYF.

This chain joins TRBV20-1 and TRBJ2-1; D perhaps matches TRBD1 (5 bases). The V gene's germline CDR1 is DFQATT and CDR2 SNEGSKA (reference sequence). The V end was cut by 5 bases, the J end by 7 bases, with 9 bases between. CDR3 length equals 11 residues. The CDR3 sequence is CSAYRLNEQFF. The CDR3 nucleotides read TGCAGTGCTTACAGGCTTAATGAGCAGTTCTTC.

The CDR3 sequence: CASSSNPPVWTSYEQYF. CDR3 nucleotide sequence: TGCGCCAGCAGCTCCAATCCTCCCGTGTGGACCTCCTACGAGCAGTACTTC. This chain joins TRBV5-1 and TRBJ2-7; D remains ambiguous. Germline CDR1 SGHRS, CDR2 YFSETQ. Deletions cut 3 bases from V and 0 bases from J, with 19 bases between. CDR3 length: 17 residues.

This clonotype was counted at least ten times. V gene TRBV5-1 combines with J gene TRBJ1-2; 7 bases match TRBD1. Germline lookup yields CDR1 SGHRS and CDR2 YFSETQ. This CDR3 spans 14 amino acids. After removal of 4 bases from V and 4 bases from J, the junction contained 7 bases not matched to a gene. CDR3 DNA: TGCGCCAGCAGCCTCACAGGGGAGGGCTATGGCTACACCTTC. It specifies CASSLTGEGYGYTF.

The chain recombines TRBV20-1 with TRBJ2-7, with D perhaps TRBD2 (6 bases). V lost 3 bases and J 4 bases, leaving 13 bases between the germline ends. CDR1 and CDR2 (germline): DFQATT, SNEGSKA (reference sequence). There are 13 residues in the CDR3. The CDR3: CSASLGRGYEQYF. The CDR3 DNA sequence: TGCAGTGCTAGTCTGGGCCGGGGGTACGAGCAGTACTTC.

This clonotype was picked up a small number of times. CDR3 amino acids: CASSLRRGTDTQYF. The CDR3 bases are TGTGCCAGCAGCTTAAGGAGGGGCACAGATACGCAGTATTTT. The chain combines TRBV7-3 with TRBJ2-3; weak D call: TRBD2 (6 bases). Germline V gene sequence: CDR1 SGHTA, CDR2 FQGTGA. This CDR3 is 14 amino acids long. With 1 base removed from V and 1 base from J, the gap between germline ends came to 6 bases.

This clonotype was detected many times. This chain links TRBV29-1 with TRBJ2-3, with TRBD2 matching 11 bases. V shed 4 bases, J shed 6 bases, and the junction held 6 bases outside the gene matches. CDR1 is SQVTM and CDR2 is ANQGSEA in the germline V gene. This CDR3 is built from 14 residues. The CDR3 loop is CSVGKTSGKDTQYF. CDR3 DNA: TGCAGCGTTGGTAAGACTAGCGGGAAGGATACGCAGTATTTT.

This clonotype showed up just a few times. The rearrangement links TRBV6-4 to TRBJ2-1; the match to TRBD2 covers 7 bases. Trimming at V came to 5 bases and at J to 0 bases, leaving 1 base not matched to a gene. The CDR3 consists of 14 residues. From germline, CDR1 is MRHNA and CDR2 SNTAGT. The CDR3 nucleotides are TGTGCCAGCAGTAGCGGGAACTCCTACAATGAGCAGTTCTTC. It is translated as CASSSGNSYNEQFF.

This clonotype appeared a few times. This chain joins TRBV28 and TRBJ1-2, with D perhaps TRBD1 (5 bases). V was clipped by 6 bases and J by 2 bases, with 10 bases between them. This CDR3 comprises 13 residues. Germline V gene lookup returns CDR1 MDHEN and CDR2 SYDVKM. The CDR3 nucleotides are TGTGCCAGCAGGGCACAGGAAAACTATGGCTACACCTTC. Translated: CASRAQENYGYTF.

The chain is built from TRBV9 and TRBJ2-1, with D perhaps TRBD1 (5 bases). Trimming cost V 0 bases and J 0 bases, with 7 bases left between them. Germline V CDR1 and CDR2: SGDLS, YYNGEE. The CDR3 spans 15 residues. In nucleotides, the CDR3 is TGTGCCAGCAGCGTAGGACAGAGCTCCTACAATGAGCAGTTCTTC. Translated: CASSVGQSSYNEQFF.

This clonotype was observed many times. The chain combines TRBV20-1 with TRBJ1-6; D gene ambiguous. Trimming took 4 bases from V and 0 from J, leaving 13 bases between them. Germline CDR1 is DFQATT and CDR2 is SNEGSKA (reference sequence). The CDR3 spans 16 residues. The CDR3 reads CSANLLASSYNSPLHF. CDR3 sequence (DNA): TGCAGTGCTAACCTCCTAGCGAGCTCCTATAATTCACCCCTCCACTTT.